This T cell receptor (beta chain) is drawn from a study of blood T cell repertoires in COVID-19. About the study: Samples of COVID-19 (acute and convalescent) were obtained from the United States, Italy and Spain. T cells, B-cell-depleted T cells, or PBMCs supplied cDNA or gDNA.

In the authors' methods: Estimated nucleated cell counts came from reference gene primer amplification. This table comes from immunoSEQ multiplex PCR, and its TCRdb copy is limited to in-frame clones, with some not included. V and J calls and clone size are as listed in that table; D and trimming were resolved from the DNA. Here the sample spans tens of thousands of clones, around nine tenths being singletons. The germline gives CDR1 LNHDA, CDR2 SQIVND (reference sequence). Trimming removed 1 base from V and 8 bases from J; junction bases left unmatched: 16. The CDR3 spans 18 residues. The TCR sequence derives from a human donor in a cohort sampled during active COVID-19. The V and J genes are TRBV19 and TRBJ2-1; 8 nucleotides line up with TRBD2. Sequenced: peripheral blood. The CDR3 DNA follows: TGTGCCAGTAGTATAGCCAGCCCACCTCGGGGGGGGCCAGATGAGCAGTTCTTC. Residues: CASSIASPPRGGPDEQFF.